A selection of T cell receptor beta chains follows, all from one sample in a study of technical replicates of blood from several donors. This table comes from immunoSEQ multiplex PCR, and its TCRdb copy is limited to in-frame clones, with some not included. This table has some 87,000 clones, approximately 97% appearing once. The sample comprised T cells isolated from PBMCs. These receptors were obtained from a human donor in good health. Each CDR3 is given without its conserved first and last residue. The order of the fields is clone size, V gene, J gene, CDR3 protein. Size tells how often a clone was seen (once, few, many) or the class of an expanded clone, and some rows leave it out.

>NA|TRBV5-1|TRBJ2-5
ASKLAGGEQETQY
>NA|TRBV19|TRBJ1-4
ASRPTGRGEKLF
>NA|TRBV7-8|TRBJ2-3
ASSSSGPDTQY
>NA|TRBV29-1|TRBJ1-3
SVVLVSGNTIY
>NA|TRBV19|TRBJ1-2
ASSIGMREYGYT
>NA|TRBV4-1|TRBJ2-2
ASSQIGRETGELF
>once|TRBV4-1|TRBJ2-2
ASRGLLNTGELF
>once|TRBV11-3|TRBJ1-1
ASMGGRDTEAF
>NA|TRBV29-1|TRBJ2-1
SVDPPSSYNEQF
>NA|TRBV7-3|TRBJ1-1
ASSLPGSEAF
>NA|TRBV28|TRBJ1-2
ASRPDSNYGYT
>NA|TRBV5-1|TRBJ1-4
ASSSDRIKGKLF
>NA|TRBV4-1|TRBJ2-1
ASSQERGQGPYNEQF
>NA|TRBV7-6|NA
ASGYKGAYEQY
>NA|TRBV6-1|TRBJ2-4
ASSDAVSRY
>NA|TRBV14|TRBJ2-7
ASSQSYRGTGSTIAYEQY
>NA|TRBV7-3|TRBJ1-1
ASSRGQGNTEAF
>NA|TRBV4-1|TRBJ2-3
ASSQALAGGLDTQY
>once|TRBV29-1|TRBJ1-5
SVEEGVGQPQH
>NA|TRBV6-1|TRBJ2-7
ASSQRLAGEGEQY
>NA|TRBV5-1|TRBJ2-5
ASSVDVRGGETQY
>NA|TRBV9|TRBJ2-1
ASTSGGRVEQF
>NA|TRBV15|TRBJ2-3
ATNRGRADTQY
>NA|TRBV9|TRBJ1-1
ASSAYRDRGAEAF
>NA|TRBV7-9|TRBJ1-1
ASSLGEGQEAF
>NA|TRBV2|TRBJ2-5
ASSEAVKETQY
>once|TRBV27|TRBJ2-7
ASRAQGDFDEQY
>NA|TRBV19|TRBJ2-2
ASRHRVAGELF